This T cell receptor beta chain appears in the sequencing data of a study of blood T cell repertoires in COVID-19. The protocol was immunoSEQ multiplex PCR, while the TCRdb copy is restricted to in-frame clones and leaves out a portion. The sample has 200,000 to 300,000 clones, about 91% seen once. The CDR3 extends over 16 amino acids. Trimming cost V 3 bases and J 3 bases, with 16 bases left between them. CDR1 is KGHDR, CDR2 SFDVKD, per germline. This receptor was taken from a person aged 18 to 30 with COVID-19, enrolled during active disease. The material sequenced was peripheral blood. This chain connects TRBV24-1 to TRBJ2-5; no firm D call. The CDR3 spells CATSDPGTLQKETQYF. CDR3 sequence (DNA): TGTGCCACCAGTGATCCCGGAACATTACAGAAAGAGACCCAGTACTTC.